The 30 T cell receptor delta chains in this list originate from one sample, sequenced in a study of Vδ1+ human thymocytes. Study-wide results and caveats: Thymic TRG and TRD repertoires appeared highly polyclonal, with Gaussian CDR3 length distributions.

What these receptors recognize is not known. Extracted RNA was reverse transcribed into cDNA. CDR3 amplicons came from multiplex PCR with pooled V-gene forward and constant-region reverse primers. TCRdb made new clone calls on the multiplex PCR reads using CATT. This sample has fewer than 90,000 delta-chain clones, with roughly a third found just once. The source material was Vdelta1+ gamma-delta thymocytes from the thymus. Specified subset: FACS-sorted CD3+ TCRalphabeta- TCRVdelta1+ TCRVdelta2- thymocytes. All receptors come from a boy under three years old who had congenital heart surgery.

This clone came up a few times. The chain joins TRDV1 to TRDJ1; D is tentatively TRDD1 or TRDD3 (5 bases each). With 1 base removed from V and 3 bases from J, the gap between germline ends came to 24 bases. The germline gives CDR1 TSWWSYY, CDR2 QGS. CDR3 length: 19 amino acids. For the CDR3, the DNA is TGTGCTCTTGGGGAACAGTCTCATACGAGGTGGGGAATAGCCGATAAACTCATCTTT. Its translation: CALGEQSHTRWGIADKLIF.

The table lists this clone with many counts. Other DNA sequences within the sample encode an identical CDR3. The chain couples TRDV2 to TRDJ1; TRDD3 agrees at 9 bases. V was pared by 5 bases and J by 6 bases, with 12 bases of the junction left unmatched. Germline V lookup: CDR1 GEAIGNYY, CDR2 EKD. The CDR3 extends over 15 amino acids. CDR3 nucleotide sequence: TGTGCCTGTGGTGGGGGATATATCCCCCATTATAAACTCATCTTT. Protein product: CACGGGYIPHYKLIF.

This clone was detected only a few times. The chain employs TRDV1 and TRDJ1, with D perhaps matching TRDD3 (5 bases). The CDR3 sequence is 16 residues long. CDR1 TSWWSYY and CDR2 QGS come from the germline V gene. Trimming removed 0 bases at V and 3 bases at J, with 14 bases between. As DNA, the CDR3 is TGTGCTCTTGGGGAACTAAGGGGGGCATACGCCGATAAACTCATCTTT. Translation gives CALGELRGAYADKLIF.

The rearrangement joins TRDV1 to TRDJ1; 9 nucleotides line up with TRDD3. Germline assignment: CDR1 TSWWSYY and CDR2 QGS. V lost 1 base, J lost 0 bases, and 27 bases stayed unmatched. This CDR3 is built from 24 residues. The CDR3 reads CALGEPGPLATGGLPTCYTDKLIF. CDR3 in DNA: TGTGCTCTTGGGGAACCGGGGCCTCTGGCCACTGGGGGACTCCCCACCTGCTACACCGATAAACTCATCTTT.

In this sample, this clone turned up a few times. The same CDR3 is also encoded by other DNA sequences in this sample. This rearrangement joins TRDV1 to TRDJ1; 10 bases are shared with TRDD3. The V gene end was trimmed by 2 bases and the J gene end by 0 bases; junction bases not matched to a gene: 21. Germline V gene sequence: CDR1 TSWWSYY, CDR2 QGS. The CDR3 covers 22 residues. The CDR3 loop reads CALGETVSCNEGDTPYTDKLIF. The CDR3 nucleotides read TGTGCTCTTGGGGAAACAGTCTCCTGCAACGAGGGGGATACGCCGTACACCGATAAACTCATCTTT.

The rearrangement joins TRDV1 to TRDJ1; D remains unclear. The CDR3 length is 22 residues. Between the trimmed V and J ends, which lost 1 base and 0 bases, there was a span of 30 bases. Germline loops: CDR1 TSWWSYY, CDR2 QGS. CDR3 sequence: CALGERCLTRLLRTQNTDKLIF. The CDR3 nucleotides are TGTGCTCTTGGGGAACGCTGCCTAACCCGGCTACTGAGGACCCAAAACACCGATAAACTCATCTTT.

The V gene is TRDV1, the J gene TRDJ1; 7 nucleotides agree with TRDD2. With V trimmed by 6 bases and J by 2 bases, 18 bases remained unmatched. The CDR3 sequence is 18 residues long. Germline values: CDR1 TSWWSYY, CDR2 QGS. The CDR3 loop reads CALGRPHSYAHWTDKLIF. The CDR3 DNA is TGTGCTCTTGGTCGACCCCATTCCTACGCCCACTGGACCGATAAACTCATCTTT.

The chain is built from TRDV1 and TRDJ1; D gene uncertain. Trimming took off 0 bases at V and 0 bases at J, with 29 bases between the two ends. Germline assignment: CDR1 TSWWSYY and CDR2 QGS. The CDR3 runs to 22 residues. The DNA for the CDR3 is TGTGCTCTTGGGGAACTCGGCGGAAACTTGGTAAGGGAAAAGGAGTACACCGATAAACTCATCTTT. Encoded protein: CALGELGGNLVREKEYTDKLIF.

There are many counts of this clone. The rearrangement links TRDV2 to TRDJ1, with D unclear. Trimming shortened V by 7 bases and J by 0 bases, and 14 bases separated the two germline ends. The CDR3 spans 14 residues. Per the germline V gene, CDR1 is GEAIGNYY and CDR2 is EKD. The DNA of the CDR3 is TGTGCCTGCCCCCACCCCAGGTACACCGATAAACTCATCTTT. Translated: CACPHPRYTDKLIF.

V gene TRDV1 combines with J gene TRDJ1, with 13 bases lining up with TRDD3. With V trimmed by 5 bases and J by 7 bases, 19 bases remained unmatched. The CDR3 runs to 19 residues. Germline CDR1 and CDR2: TSWWSYY and QGS. The CDR3 sequence is CALGSSRYLRLGDTGKLIF. The CDR3 coding sequence is TGTGCTCTTGGGTCCTCTAGGTACCTGCGACTGGGGGATACGGGTAAACTCATCTTT.

This clone was seen more than once but under ten times. V usage is TRDV1 and J usage is TRDJ1; 8 bases fit TRDD3. This CDR3 comprises 22 residues. V shed 2 bases, J shed 1 base, and the junction held 24 bases outside the gene matches. Germline-derived CDR1 and CDR2 are TSWWSYY and QGS. CDR3 residues: CALGERPWPPRYWGSFTDKLIF. The DNA of the CDR3 is TGTGCTCTTGGGGAAAGGCCTTGGCCTCCGAGGTACTGGGGGTCCTTCACCGATAAACTCATCTTT.

The chain employs TRDV1 and TRDJ1; D is unclear. CDR3 size: 14 residues. Looked up from germline, CDR1 is TSWWSYY and CDR2 is QGS. V lost 2 bases and J lost 6, with 13 bases in between. This chain's CDR3 is CALGENPVRNKLIF. In nucleotides, the CDR3 is TGTGCTCTTGGGGAAAATCCCGTCCGGAATAAACTCATCTTT.

The V and J genes are TRDV1 and TRDJ1; the match to TRDD3 covers 12 bases. The CDR3 is made up of 23 amino acids. J gave up 0 bases and V 0 bases, and 20 bases lay outside the gene matches. Looked up from germline, CDR1 is TSWWSYY and CDR2 is QGS. CDR3 nucleotides: TGTGCTCTTGGGGAACTAGAAGGCGGGCTCTGGGGGATACGTTTTCCGTACACCGATAAACTCATCTTT. As protein: CALGELEGGLWGIRFPYTDKLIF.

There are a few counts of this clone. The rearrangement joins TRDV1 to TRDJ1, with 13 bases aligning to TRDD3. The V gene's germline CDR1 is TSWWSYY and CDR2 QGS. V lost 9 bases and J lost 4; bases outside the gene matches: 14. The CDR3 has 17 amino acids. CDR3 protein: CALSLSTGGYADDKLIF. The DNA of the CDR3 is TGTGCTCTCTCCCTGAGCACTGGGGGATACGCGGACGATAAACTCATCTTT.

This clone was detected only a few times. The chain uses TRDV3 and TRDJ1; D is perhaps TRDD3 (6 bases). CDR1 TVYSNPD and CDR2 GDNSRS come from the germline V gene (reference sequence). The CDR3 extends over 14 amino acids. The CDR3 DNA sequence: TGTGCGGGGCGCGGGGGAGGTTACACCGATAAACTCATCTTT. Translating it yields CAGRGGGYTDKLIF.

The chain is built from TRDV1 and TRDJ1; 11 nucleotides align to TRDD3. Trimming at V came to 6 bases and at J to 3 bases, leaving 12 bases not matched to a gene. Per the germline V gene, CDR1 is TSWWSYY and CDR2 is QGS. This CDR3 comprises 17 residues. The CDR3 here is CALGPRGDWGISDKLIF. CDR3 DNA sequence: TGTGCTCTTGGCCCCCGAGGCGACTGGGGGATATCCGATAAACTCATCTTT.

Only a few counts were recorded for this clone. The chain is built from TRDV1 and TRDJ1; D gene ambiguous. Germline lookup yields CDR1 TSWWSYY and CDR2 QGS. CDR3 length: 19 amino acids. V lost 0 bases to trimming and J lost 0 bases, with 20 bases between them. CDR3 nucleotides: TGTGCTCTTGGGGAACTATATTGGAGTGGTGGAAACCACACCGATAAACTCATCTTT. It specifies CALGELYWSGGNHTDKLIF.

This clone was observed a handful of times. The chain couples TRDV1 to TRDJ1; D is tentatively TRDD2 or TRDD3 (9 bases each). There are 21 residues in the CDR3. Germline V gene data show CDR1 as TSWWSYY and CDR2 as QGS. Trimming shortened V by 1 base and J by 0 bases, and 27 bases separated the two germline ends. CDR3 region: CALGERSFLRLGDQYTDKLIF. The CDR3 DNA sequence: TGTGCTCTTGGGGAACGGTCCTTCCTACGCCTGGGGGATCAGTACACCGATAAACTCATCTTT.

This clone was counted between two and nine times. The rearrangement joins TRDV1 to TRDJ1, with 8 bases identical to TRDD3. The CDR3 extends over 20 amino acids. Germline V gene sequence: CDR1 TSWWSYY, CDR2 QGS. Trimming at V came to 3 bases and at J to 0 bases, leaving 18 bases not matched to a gene. CDR3 DNA sequence: TGTGCTCTTGGGGACCCTCCCTACCGGGGGATATGTCGGTACACCGATAAACTCATCTTT. It yields the protein CALGDPPYRGICRYTDKLIF.

This chain connects TRDV1 to TRDJ1; 11 bases are shared with TRDD3. The trim removed 2 bases at V and 0 bases at J, leaving 20 bases unmatched. This CDR3 has 22 residues. The germline gives CDR1 TSWWSYY, CDR2 QGS. CDR3 protein: CALGEDVPPVGGYGLYTDKLIF. CDR3 DNA: TGTGCTCTTGGGGAAGACGTTCCCCCGGTTGGGGGATACGGGTTGTACACCGATAAACTCATCTTT.

The chain uses TRDV1 and TRDJ1, with D uncertain. The V end was cut by 3 bases, the J end by 0 bases, with 14 bases between. The CDR3 has 16 amino acids. Germline V gives CDR1 TSWWSYY, CDR2 QGS. The CDR3 DNA reads TGTGCTCTTGGGGACCCCATGTTGTCGTACACCGATAAACTCATCTTT. Protein product: CALGDPMLSYTDKLIF.

This clone occurred a few times. The chain is built from TRDV1 and TRDJ1; 9 positions match TRDD3. Looked up from germline, CDR1 is TSWWSYY and CDR2 is QGS. Trimming removed 4 bases from V and 10 bases from J; junction bases left unmatched: 25. The CDR3 spans 19 residues. The CDR3 spells CALGASLPSVYWGTMGLIF. The CDR3 nucleotides read TGTGCTCTTGGGGCCTCTCTTCCTAGCGTCTACTGGGGGACCATGGGACTCATCTTT.

The chain carries TRDV1 and TRDJ1; TRDD3 agrees at 11 bases. The V segment lost 1 base and the J segment 4 bases; nucleotides outside the gene matches: 14. The germline gives CDR1 TSWWSYY, CDR2 QGS. There are 19 residues in the CDR3. This CDR3 is CALGERFLVLGDRSDKLIF. DNA for the CDR3: TGTGCTCTTGGGGAACGATTCCTTGTACTGGGGGATAGGAGCGATAAACTCATCTTT.

For this clone: Being one base from a much bigger clone, this may be a read error. The chain joins TRDV2 to TRDJ1; no firm D call. V gave up 5 bases and J gave up 1 base, with 13 bases separating them. The CDR3 is made up of 14 amino acids. Per the germline V gene, CDR1 is GEAIGNYY and CDR2 is EKD. CDR3 in amino acids: CACATAVLTDKLIF. CDR3 DNA: TGTGCCTGTGCCACAGCTGTACTCACCGATAAACTCATCTTT.

The rearrangement uses TRDV1 and TRDJ1; TRDD3 aligns across 12 bases. The germline V gene encodes CDR1 TSWWSYY and CDR2 QGS. CDR3 size: 19 residues. The J segment lost 3 bases and the V segment lost 3 bases, leaving 14 bases of the junction unmatched. CDR3 region: CALGDPCPWGIRGADKLIF. The CDR3 coding sequence is TGTGCTCTTGGGGACCCTTGTCCCTGGGGGATACGGGGCGCCGATAAACTCATCTTT.

The V and J genes are TRDV1 and TRDJ1, with 8 bases that match TRDD3. CDR3 length: 18 amino acids. The V segment lost 5 bases and the J segment 3 bases; nucleotides outside the gene matches: 17. Germline V gene sequence: CDR1 TSWWSYY, CDR2 QGS. The CDR3 loop is CALGRSETGGYAPDKLIF. CDR3 nucleotide sequence: TGTGCTCTTGGGCGTTCCGAGACCGGGGGATATGCTCCCGATAAACTCATCTTT.

Only a few counts were recorded for this clone. The chain carries TRDV1 and TRDJ1, with 13 nucleotides matching TRDD3. V gave up 5 bases and J gave up 3 bases; unmatched junction bases: 24. From germline, CDR1 is TSWWSYY and CDR2 QGS. This CDR3 spans 22 amino acids. The CDR3 nucleotides are TGTGCTCTTGGGAACTTATACTTCGAGGGTGTGTACTGGGGGATACGCGCCGATAAACTCATCTTT. Protein sequence: CALGNLYFEGVYWGIRADKLIF.

The rearrangement joins TRDV1 to TRDJ1; TRDD3 matches at 9 bases. The CDR3 contains 19 residues. Trimming took 1 base from V and 0 from J; bases not matched to a gene: 12. Germline values: CDR1 TSWWSYY, CDR2 QGS. CDR3 nucleotide sequence: TGTGCTCTTGGGGAACCTTCCGCGGGGATACGCAGGTACACCGATAAACTCATCTTT. Protein: CALGEPSAGIRRYTDKLIF.

This clone was counted between two and nine times. The V and J genes are TRDV2 and TRDJ2, with 9 bases lining up with TRDD3. Germline CDR1 reads GEAIGNYY; CDR2 reads EKD. The V segment lost 0 bases and the J segment 0 bases; nucleotides outside the gene matches: 10. This CDR3 is 19 amino acids long. CDR3 in amino acids: CACDTGAVLGDALTAQLFF. The CDR3 bases are TGTGCCTGTGACACCGGGGCGGTACTGGGGGACGCTTTGACAGCACAACTCTTCTTT.

Only a few counts were recorded for this clone. The V gene is TRDV1, the J gene TRDJ1; D unclear. This CDR3 has 16 residues. Looked up from germline, CDR1 is TSWWSYY and CDR2 is QGS. The V gene lost 5 bases and the J gene lost 1 base, with 17 bases spanning the gap. CDR3 sequence (DNA): TGTGCTCTTGGGACCCCAGAGCTCTTTTGCACCGATAAACTCATCTTT. Protein sequence: CALGTPELFCTDKLIF.